The 25 T cell receptor beta chains presented below share a single source sample, sequenced in a study of cytomegalovirus exposure and HLA in healthy donors. Only in-frame clones appear in the TCRdb table, and some are missing; sequencing was by immunoSEQ multiplex PCR. In the table there are approximately 100,000 clones, less than 90% of which are singletons. Sequenced sample: PBMCs. These receptors all stem from a young woman in good health and CMV-seropositive.

V is TRBV7-9 and J is TRBJ2-5, with TRBD2 matching over 12 bases. The ends lost 0 bases at V and 5 bases at J; junction bases unmatched: 4. The length of the CDR3 is 16 residues. The germline gives CDR1 SEHNR, CDR2 FQNEAQ (reference sequence). The CDR3 here is CASSLASGLAGETQYF. CDR3 coding DNA: TGTGCCAGCAGCTTAGCGTCAGGACTAGCGGGGGAGACCCAGTACTTC. The variable domain in full, with the rest retrieved from reference TRBV7-9 and TRBJ2-5, is DTGVSQNPRHKITKRGQNVTFRCDPISEHNRLYWYRQTLGQGPEFLTYFQNEAQLEKSRLLSDRFSAERPKGSFSTLEIQRTEQGDSAMYLCASSLASGLAGETQYFGPGTRLLVL.

This clone turned up a few times. The V and J genes are TRBV6-1 and TRBJ1-2; 8 nucleotides match TRBD1. V dropped 0 bases and J dropped 5; count of bases not matched to a gene: 5. The V gene's germline CDR1 is MNHNS and CDR2 SASEGT. The CDR3 totals 15 residues. The CDR3 loop is CASSEASGGAYGYTF. The CDR3 nucleotides are TGTGCCAGCAGTGAAGCTTCAGGGGGCGCGTATGGCTACACCTTC.

DNA for the CDR3: TGTGCCAGCAGCGCAAACGGGAGGGTAGCGGAAGAGACCCAGTACTTC. Translation: CASSANGRVAEETQYF. This chain uses TRBV9 with TRBJ2-5; 8 nucleotides line up with TRBD2. V was clipped by 3 bases and J by 3 bases; unmatched bases: 10. This CDR3 has 16 amino acids. CDR1 is SGDLS, CDR2 YYNGEE, per germline.

The rearrangement uses TRBV6-6 and TRBJ1-4; 8 bases are shared with TRBD1. After removal of 0 bases from V and 8 bases from J, the junction contained 8 bases not matched to a gene. The CDR3 loop spans 16 amino acids. Per the germline V gene, CDR1 is MNHNY and CDR2 is SVGAGI (reference sequence). The DNA of the CDR3 is TGTGCCAGCAGTTACTCACCCGACAGGGGATGGGAAAAACTGTTTTTT. Translating gives CASSYSPDRGWEKLFF.

The genes are TRBV28 and TRBJ2-1; D not resolved. The CDR3 extends over 13 amino acids. The V end was cut by 3 bases, the J end by 8 bases, with 11 bases between. Germline values: CDR1 MDHEN, CDR2 SYDVKM. CDR3 in amino acids: CASSLVLVDEQFF. The CDR3 DNA is TGTGCCAGCAGTTTGGTTCTAGTCGATGAGCAGTTCTTC.

The chain couples TRBV28 to TRBJ1-5; 9 positions match TRBD1. Looked up from germline, CDR1 is MDHEN and CDR2 is SYDVKM. The CDR3 has 16 residues. V trimming: 2 bases; J trimming: 4 bases; junction bases outside the gene matches: 6. The CDR3 nucleotides are TGTGCCAGCAGTTTACAACAGGGGGCTGGGAATCAGCCCCAGCATTTT. It is translated as CASSLQQGAGNQPQHF.

The V call is TRBV9, the J call TRBJ1-1; 11 positions agree with TRBD1. Germline trimming cut 0 bases from V and 1 base from J; bases unmatched to any gene: 2. There are 16 residues in the CDR3. Germline assignment: CDR1 SGDLS and CDR2 YYNGEE. The CDR3: CASSVEGQGANTEAFF. The CDR3 nucleotides read TGTGCCAGCAGCGTAGAAGGACAGGGGGCGAACACTGAAGCTTTCTTT.

V gene TRBV2 combines with J gene TRBJ1-1; no reliable D call. With 3 bases removed from V and 1 base from J, the gap between germline ends came to 15 bases. Germline CDR1 SNHLY, CDR2 FYNNEI. This CDR3 is 16 amino acids long. The CDR3 here is CASSEMSAGRNTEAFF. The CDR3 DNA sequence: TGTGCCAGCAGTGAGATGTCGGCAGGAAGGAACACTGAAGCTTTCTTT.

This clone has a handful of counts. The chain couples TRBV5-5 to TRBJ1-2; D is undetermined. Germline CDR1 is SGHKS and CDR2 is YYEKEE (reference sequence). This CDR3 has 13 residues. Trimming shortened V by 2 bases and J by 8 bases, and 13 bases separated the two germline ends. DNA of the CDR3: TGTGCCAGCAGCTTAACGGAGGGAGGGGGCTACACCTTC. Translation gives CASSLTEGGGYTF.

The rearrangement uses TRBV5-6 and TRBJ1-1; TRBD1 agrees at 9 bases. V lost 5 bases, J lost 6 bases, and 5 bases stayed unmatched. The V gene's germline CDR1 is SGHDT and CDR2 YYEEEE. This CDR3 is 13 amino acids long. CDR3: CASRARQGAEAFF. CDR3 nucleotides: TGTGCCAGCAGAGCGCGACAGGGGGCTGAAGCTTTCTTT.

The chain employs TRBV9 and TRBJ2-1; D unresolved. Looked up from germline, CDR1 is SGDLS and CDR2 is YYNGEE. V lost 1 base, J lost 5 bases, and 7 bases lay in between. The CDR3 runs to 13 residues. This CDR3 reads CASSVPGNNEQFF. DNA of the CDR3: TGTGCCAGCAGCGTACCAGGAAACAATGAGCAGTTCTTC.

This chain links TRBV29-1 with TRBJ2-7; the match to TRBD1 covers 8 bases. V dropped 6 bases and J dropped 2; count of bases not matched to a gene: 3. From germline, CDR1 is SQVTM and CDR2 ANQGSEA. This CDR3 is 12 amino acids long. This chain's CDR3 is CSVAGGPYEQYF. The CDR3 region has the DNA TGCAGCGTCGCAGGGGGCCCCTACGAGCAGTACTTC.

The chain has TRBV4-1 and TRBJ2-3; D call uncertain. The V and J ends lost 2 bases and 4 bases respectively, with 7 bases between them. This CDR3 has 13 residues. Germline assignment: CDR1 MGHRA and CDR2 YSYEKL. The CDR3 coding sequence is TGCGCCAGCAGCCAACTAACAGCAGATACGCAGTATTTT. Its translation: CASSQLTADTQYF.

The rearrangement joins TRBV6-1 to TRBJ1-2, with 12 bases fitting TRBD1. The V gene's germline CDR1 is MNHNS and CDR2 SASEGT. The CDR3 totals 18 residues. The V gene end was trimmed by 4 bases and the J gene end by 5 bases; junction bases not matched to a gene: 14. In nucleotides, the CDR3 is TGTGCCAGCAGTGTCAGACCGGGACAGGGGGCGGTGCGGTATGGCTACACCTTC. Translating it yields CASSVRPGQGAVRYGYTF.

CDR3 sequence reads: CASSQAGRFSTDTQYF. DNA for the CDR3: TGTGCCAGCAGCCAAGCGGGACGGTTTAGCACAGATACGCAGTATTTT. V usage is TRBV7-9 and J usage is TRBJ2-3; TRBD2 agrees at 7 bases. The CDR3 length is 16 residues. With V trimmed by 5 bases and J by 0 bases, 8 bases remained unmatched. Germline assignment: CDR1 SEHNR and CDR2 FQNEAQ (reference sequence).

The V and J genes are TRBV28 and TRBJ1-2; D not resolved. Trimming removed 10 bases from V and 3 bases from J, with 3 bases in between. Germline V lookup: CDR1 MDHEN, CDR2 SYDVKM. The CDR3 is made up of 9 amino acids. The CDR3 bases are TGTGCCACCGACTATGGCTACACCTTC. Protein product: CATDYGYTF.

This clone was observed a handful of times. The chain combines TRBV6-5 with TRBJ1-6; TRBD1 might be the D (6 bases). Trimming shortened V by 7 bases and J by 6 bases, and 16 bases separated the two germline ends. The CDR3 sequence is 15 residues long. Germline CDR1 reads MNHEY; CDR2 reads SVGAGI. CDR3 sequence reads: CASIPQGIGNSPLHF. Written as DNA, the CDR3 is TGTGCCAGCATCCCACAGGGAATTGGTAATTCACCCCTCCACTTT.

This clone occurred a few times. The chain has TRBV9 and TRBJ2-1; TRBD2 matches at 8 bases. V shed 0 bases and J 5 bases; nucleotides not matched to a gene: 1. This CDR3 is built from 14 residues. Per germline, CDR1 SGDLS and CDR2 YYNGEE. CDR3 amino acids: CASSVAGGDNEQFF. In nucleotides, the CDR3 is TGTGCCAGCAGCGTAGCGGGGGGGGACAATGAGCAGTTCTTC.

The rearrangement links TRBV28 to TRBJ1-2, with D unresolved. CDR3 length: 13 residues. Per germline, CDR1 MDHEN and CDR2 SYDVKM. V lost 6 bases and J lost 1, with 9 bases in between. The CDR3 here is CASSSFFNYGYTF. The CDR3 DNA sequence: TGTGCCAGCAGCTCGTTTTTTAACTATGGCTACACCTTC.

The V call is TRBV28, the J call TRBJ1-3, with TRBD1 matching 8 bases. Looked up from germline, CDR1 is MDHEN and CDR2 is SYDVKM. The CDR3 consists of 15 residues. J gave up 0 bases and V 6 bases, and 4 bases lay outside the gene matches. The CDR3 loop is CASRSGGSSGNTIYF. CDR3 sequence (DNA): TGTGCCAGCAGGTCAGGGGGCAGCTCTGGAAACACCATATATTTT.

The V gene is TRBV6-5, the J gene TRBJ2-5, with D perhaps TRBD2 (7 bases). This CDR3 contains 15 residues. V dropped 6 bases and J dropped 5 bases, with 19 bases sitting between them. CDR1 MNHEY and CDR2 SVGAGI come from the germline V gene. The CDR3 DNA sequence: TGTGCCAGCAGCCCACTCGACGGGGGGCGGGAGACCCAGTACTTC. This encodes CASSPLDGGRETQYF.

This clone was picked up one time. The rearrangement joins TRBV19 to TRBJ1-5; D uncertain. The length of the CDR3 is 12 residues. Trimming stripped 5 bases from V and 2 bases from J, with 4 bases between. From germline, CDR1 is LNHDA and CDR2 SQIVND (reference sequence). This CDR3 is CASSLRNQPQHF. The CDR3 coding sequence is TGTGCCAGTAGTCTCCGCAATCAGCCCCAGCATTTT.

The chain couples TRBV6-5 to TRBJ1-1; D remains unclear. This CDR3 contains 15 residues. V lost 6 bases to trimming and J lost 0 bases, with 14 bases between them. Germline values: CDR1 MNHEY, CDR2 SVGAGI. CDR3 residues: CASRLKGGLNTEAFF. CDR3 coding DNA: TGTGCCAGCAGATTAAAGGGAGGGTTGAACACTGAAGCTTTCTTT.

The CDR3 sequence is CAVRLAGGTGELFF. DNA of the CDR3: TGTGCCGTGCGACTAGCGGGGGGTACCGGGGAGCTGTTTTTT. The chain recombines TRBV10-3 with TRBJ2-2; 13 bases match TRBD2. The CDR3 covers 14 residues. V lost 11 bases, J lost 5 bases, and 5 bases stayed unmatched. Per the germline V gene, CDR1 is ENHRY and CDR2 is SYGVKD.

The V and J genes are TRBV6-1 and TRBJ1-5; 9 nucleotides line up with TRBD1. The CDR3 consists of 15 residues. V shed 7 bases, J shed 4 bases, and the junction held 8 bases outside the gene matches. Germline-derived CDR1 and CDR2 are MNHNS and SASEGT. CDR3 coding DNA: TGTGCCAGCAAGAGCCGGGACAGGGCAAATCAGCCCCAGCATTTT. Amino acid sequence: CASKSRDRANQPQHF.